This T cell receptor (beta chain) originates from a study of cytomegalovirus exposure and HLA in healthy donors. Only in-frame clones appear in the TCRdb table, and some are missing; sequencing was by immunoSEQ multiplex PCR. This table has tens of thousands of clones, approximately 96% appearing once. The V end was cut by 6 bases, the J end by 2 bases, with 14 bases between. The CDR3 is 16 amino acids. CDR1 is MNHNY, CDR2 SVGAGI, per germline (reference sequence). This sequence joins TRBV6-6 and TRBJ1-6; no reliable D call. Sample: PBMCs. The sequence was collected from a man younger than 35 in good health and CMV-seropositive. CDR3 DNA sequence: TGTGCCAGCAGCCCAGGTGGGAGGGCCTATAATTCACCCCTCCACTTT. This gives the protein CASSPGGRAYNSPLHF.